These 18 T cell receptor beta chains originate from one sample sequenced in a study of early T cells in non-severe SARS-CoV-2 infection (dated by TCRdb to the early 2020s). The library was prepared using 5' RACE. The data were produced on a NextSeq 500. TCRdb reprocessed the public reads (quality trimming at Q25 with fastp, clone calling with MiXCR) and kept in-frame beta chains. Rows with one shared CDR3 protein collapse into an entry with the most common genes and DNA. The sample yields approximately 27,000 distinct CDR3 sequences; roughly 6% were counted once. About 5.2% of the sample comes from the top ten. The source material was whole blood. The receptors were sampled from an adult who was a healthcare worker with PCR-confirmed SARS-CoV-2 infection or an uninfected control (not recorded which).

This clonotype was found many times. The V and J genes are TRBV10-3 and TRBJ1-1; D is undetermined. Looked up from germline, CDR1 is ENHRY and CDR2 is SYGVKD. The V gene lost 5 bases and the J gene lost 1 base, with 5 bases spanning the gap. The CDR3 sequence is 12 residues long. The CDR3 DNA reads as TGTGCCATCAGTAGTGAGAACACTGAAGCTTTCTTT. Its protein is CAISSENTEAFF.

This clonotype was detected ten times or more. CDR3 DNA sequence: TGTGCCAGCAGCCGACAATTTTGGGCTAGCGGGGGTGGTGAGACCCAGTACTTC. Its protein is CASSRQFWASGGGETQYF. The rearrangement joins TRBV7-9 to TRBJ2-5; 10 nucleotides match TRBD2. CDR1 is SEHNR and CDR2 is FQNEAQ in the germline V gene (reference sequence). Germline trimming cut 5 bases from V and 5 bases from J; bases unmatched to any gene: 17. CDR3 length: 18 residues.

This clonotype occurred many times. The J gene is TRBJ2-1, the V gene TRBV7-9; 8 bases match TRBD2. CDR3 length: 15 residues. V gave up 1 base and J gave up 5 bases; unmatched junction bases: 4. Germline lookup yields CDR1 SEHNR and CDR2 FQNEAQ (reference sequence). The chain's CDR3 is CASSLVSGGNNEQFF. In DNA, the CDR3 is TGTGCCAGCAGCTTAGTTTCGGGAGGGAACAATGAGCAGTTCTTC.

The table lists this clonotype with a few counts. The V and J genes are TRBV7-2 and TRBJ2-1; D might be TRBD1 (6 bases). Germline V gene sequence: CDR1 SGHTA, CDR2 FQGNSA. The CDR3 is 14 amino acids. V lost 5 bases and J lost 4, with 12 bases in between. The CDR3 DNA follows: TGTGCCAGCAGCCTCTCCGGACAGTACAATGAGCAGTTCTTC. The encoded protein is CASSLSGQYNEQFF. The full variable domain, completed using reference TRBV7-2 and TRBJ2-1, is GAGVSQSPSNKVTEKGKDVELRCDPISGHTALYWYRQSLGQGLEFLIYFQGNSAPDKSGLPSDRFSAERTGGSVSTLTIQRTQQEDSAVYLCASSLSGQYNEQFFGPGTRLTVL.

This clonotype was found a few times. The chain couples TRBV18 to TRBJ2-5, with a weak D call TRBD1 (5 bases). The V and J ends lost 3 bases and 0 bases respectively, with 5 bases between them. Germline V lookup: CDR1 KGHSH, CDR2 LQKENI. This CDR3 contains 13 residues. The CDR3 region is CASSPRDQETQYF. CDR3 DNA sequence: TGTGCCAGCTCACCCAGGGACCAAGAGACCCAGTACTTC.

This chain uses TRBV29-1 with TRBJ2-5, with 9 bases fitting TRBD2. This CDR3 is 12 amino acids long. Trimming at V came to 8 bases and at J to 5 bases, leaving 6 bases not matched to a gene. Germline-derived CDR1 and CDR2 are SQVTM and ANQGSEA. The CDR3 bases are TGCAGCACCATAGCGGGAGTGGAGACCCAGTACTTC. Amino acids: CSTIAGVETQYF. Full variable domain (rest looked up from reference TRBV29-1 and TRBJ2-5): SAVISQKPSRDICQRGTSLTIQCQVDSQVTMMFWYRQQPGQSLTLIATANQGSEATYESGFVIDKFPISRPNLTFSTLTVSNMSPEDSSIYLCSTIAGVETQYFGPGTRLLVL.

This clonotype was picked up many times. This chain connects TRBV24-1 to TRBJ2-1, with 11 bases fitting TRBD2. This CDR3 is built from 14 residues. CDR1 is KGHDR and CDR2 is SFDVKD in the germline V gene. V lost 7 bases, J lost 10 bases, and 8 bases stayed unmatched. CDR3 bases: TGTGCCACCAGGGATCGGCTAGCGGGAGGAGAGCAGTTCTTC. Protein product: CATRDRLAGGEQFF.

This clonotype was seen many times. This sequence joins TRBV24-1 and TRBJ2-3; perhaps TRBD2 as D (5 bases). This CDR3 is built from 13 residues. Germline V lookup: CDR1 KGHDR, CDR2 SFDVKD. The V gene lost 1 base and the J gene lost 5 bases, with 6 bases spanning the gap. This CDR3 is CATSDFGVDTQYF. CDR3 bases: TGTGCCACCAGTGATTTCGGGGTAGATACGCAGTATTTT.

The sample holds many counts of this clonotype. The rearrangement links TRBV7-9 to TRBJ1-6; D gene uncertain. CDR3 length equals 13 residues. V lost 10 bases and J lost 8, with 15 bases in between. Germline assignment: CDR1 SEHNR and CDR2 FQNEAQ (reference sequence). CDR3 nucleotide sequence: TGTGCCACTAAGGGAAAAGGAGATTCACCCCTCCACTTT. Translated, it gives CATKGKGDSPLHF.

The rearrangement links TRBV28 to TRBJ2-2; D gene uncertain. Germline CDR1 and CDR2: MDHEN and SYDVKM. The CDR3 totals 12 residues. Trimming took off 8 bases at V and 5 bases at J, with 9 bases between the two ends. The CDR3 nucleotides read TGTGCCAGCCATGGGTTAACCGGGGAGCTGTTTTTT. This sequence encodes CASHGLTGELFF. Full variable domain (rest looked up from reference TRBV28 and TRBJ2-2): DVKVTQSSRYLVKRTGEKVFLECVQDMDHENMFWYRQDPGLGLRLIYFSYDVKMKEKGDIPEGYSVSREKKERFSLILESASTNQTSMYLCASHGLTGELFFGEGSRLTVL.

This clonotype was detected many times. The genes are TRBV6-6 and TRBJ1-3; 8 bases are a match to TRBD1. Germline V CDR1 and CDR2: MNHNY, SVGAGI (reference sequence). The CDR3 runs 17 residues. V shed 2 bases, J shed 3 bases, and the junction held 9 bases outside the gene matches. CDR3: CASSYPRQGALGNTIYF. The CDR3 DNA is TGTGCCAGCAGTTACCCCCGTCAGGGGGCGCTTGGAAACACCATATATTTT.

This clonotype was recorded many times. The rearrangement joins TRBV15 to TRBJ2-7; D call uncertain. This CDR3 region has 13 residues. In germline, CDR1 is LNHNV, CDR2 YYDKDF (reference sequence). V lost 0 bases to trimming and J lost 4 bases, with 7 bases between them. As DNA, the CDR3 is TGTGCCACCAGCAGAGATTCGTGGTACGAGCAGTACTTC. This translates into CATSRDSWYEQYF.

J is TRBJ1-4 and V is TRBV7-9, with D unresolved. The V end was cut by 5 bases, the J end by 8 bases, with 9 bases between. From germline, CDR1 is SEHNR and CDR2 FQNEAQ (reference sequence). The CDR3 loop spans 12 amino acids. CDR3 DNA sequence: TGTGCCAGCAGCCCACCGGGAGAAAAACTGTTTTTT. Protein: CASSPPGEKLFF. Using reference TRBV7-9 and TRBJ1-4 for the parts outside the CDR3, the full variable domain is DTGVSQNPRHKITKRGQNVTFRCDPISEHNRLYWYRQTLGQGPEFLTYFQNEAQLEKSRLLSDRFSAERPKGSFSTLEIQRTEQGDSAMYLCASSPPGEKLFFGSGTQLSVL.

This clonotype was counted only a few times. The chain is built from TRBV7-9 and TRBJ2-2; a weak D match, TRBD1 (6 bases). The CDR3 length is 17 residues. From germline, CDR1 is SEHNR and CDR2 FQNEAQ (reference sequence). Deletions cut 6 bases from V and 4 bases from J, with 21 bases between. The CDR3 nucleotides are TGTGCCAGCAGACGAATCGGGACAAAGTCCCCCACCGGGGAGCTGTTTTTT. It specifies CASRRIGTKSPTGELFF.

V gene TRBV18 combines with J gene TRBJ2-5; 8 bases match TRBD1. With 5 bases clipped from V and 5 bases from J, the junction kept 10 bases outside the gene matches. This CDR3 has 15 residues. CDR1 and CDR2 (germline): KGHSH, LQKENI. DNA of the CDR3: TGTGCCAGCTCAAAAGCCGGGACAGGCGACGAGACCCAGTACTTC. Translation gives CASSKAGTGDETQYF. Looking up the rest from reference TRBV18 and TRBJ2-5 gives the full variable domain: NAGVMQNPRHLVRRRGQEARLRCSPMKGHSHVYWYRQLPEEGLKFMVYLQKENIIDESGMPKERFSAEFPKEGPSILRIQQVVRGDSAAYFCASSKAGTGDETQYFGPGTRLLVL.

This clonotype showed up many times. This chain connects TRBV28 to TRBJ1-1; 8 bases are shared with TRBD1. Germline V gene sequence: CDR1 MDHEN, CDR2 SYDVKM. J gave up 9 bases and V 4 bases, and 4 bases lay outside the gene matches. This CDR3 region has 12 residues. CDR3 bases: TGTGCCAGCAGTTCCACAGGGGGTAAAGCTTTCTTT. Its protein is CASSSTGGKAFF. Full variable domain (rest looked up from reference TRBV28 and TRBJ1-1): DVKVTQSSRYLVKRTGEKVFLECVQDMDHENMFWYRQDPGLGLRLIYFSYDVKMKEKGDIPEGYSVSREKKERFSLILESASTNQTSMYLCASSSTGGKAFFGQGTRLTVV.

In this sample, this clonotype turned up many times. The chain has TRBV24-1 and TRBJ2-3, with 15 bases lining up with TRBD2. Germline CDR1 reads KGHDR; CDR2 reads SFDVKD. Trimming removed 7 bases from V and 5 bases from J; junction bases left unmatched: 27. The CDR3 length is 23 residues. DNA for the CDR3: TGTGCCACCAGCGCAGCACTCAGTCCTGGACTAGCGGGAGGGCCCTTTGGTAGAGATACGCAGTATTTT. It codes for CATSAALSPGLAGGPFGRDTQYF.

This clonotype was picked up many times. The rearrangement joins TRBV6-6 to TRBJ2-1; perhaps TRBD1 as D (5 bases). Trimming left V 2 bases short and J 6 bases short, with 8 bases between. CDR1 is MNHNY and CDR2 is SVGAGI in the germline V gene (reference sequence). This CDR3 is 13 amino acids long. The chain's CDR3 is CASSYLTVNEQFF. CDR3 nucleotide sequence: TGTGCCAGCAGTTACCTGACAGTCAATGAGCAGTTCTTC.